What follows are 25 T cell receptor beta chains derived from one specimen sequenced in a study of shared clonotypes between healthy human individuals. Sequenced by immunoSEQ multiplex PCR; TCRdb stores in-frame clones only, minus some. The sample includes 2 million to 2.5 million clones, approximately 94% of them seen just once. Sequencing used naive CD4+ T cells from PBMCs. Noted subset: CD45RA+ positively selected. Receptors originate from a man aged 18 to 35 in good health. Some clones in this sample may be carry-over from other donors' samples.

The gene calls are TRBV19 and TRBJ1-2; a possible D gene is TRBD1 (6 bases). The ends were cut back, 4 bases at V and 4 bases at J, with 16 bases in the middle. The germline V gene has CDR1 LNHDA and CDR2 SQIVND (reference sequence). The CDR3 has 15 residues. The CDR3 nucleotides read TGTGCCAGTAGTAGCCTGCCGGGGGCGGGCTATGGCTACACCTTC. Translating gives CASSSLPGAGYGYTF.

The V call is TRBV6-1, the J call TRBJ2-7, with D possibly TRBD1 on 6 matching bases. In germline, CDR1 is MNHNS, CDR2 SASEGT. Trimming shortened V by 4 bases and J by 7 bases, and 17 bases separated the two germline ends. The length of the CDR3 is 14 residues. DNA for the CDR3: TGTGCCAGCAGTGCCACTGGGACACCCACGGAGCAGTACTTC. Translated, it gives CASSATGTPTEQYF.

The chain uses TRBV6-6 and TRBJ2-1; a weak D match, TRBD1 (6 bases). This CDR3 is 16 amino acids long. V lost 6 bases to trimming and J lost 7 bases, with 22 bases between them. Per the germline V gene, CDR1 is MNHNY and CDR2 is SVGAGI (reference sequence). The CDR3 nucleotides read TGTGCCAGCAGCCCTATGACAGGTACAAACAGGAATGAGCAGTTCTTC. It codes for CASSPMTGTNRNEQFF.

The DNA of the CDR3 is TGTGCCAGCAGTTACCCGCCGGGTCGCTCCTACGAGCAGTACTTC. Translating it yields CASSYPPGRSYEQYF. The chain couples TRBV6-6 to TRBJ2-7; D is undetermined. The CDR3 loop spans 15 amino acids. The germline gives CDR1 MNHNY, CDR2 SVGAGI (reference sequence). Trimming shortened V by 2 bases and J by 0 bases, and 11 bases separated the two germline ends.

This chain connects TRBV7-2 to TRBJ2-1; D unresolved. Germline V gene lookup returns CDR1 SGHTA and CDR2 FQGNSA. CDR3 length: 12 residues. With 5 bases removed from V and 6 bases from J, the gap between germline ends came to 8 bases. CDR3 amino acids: CASSPVSNEQFF. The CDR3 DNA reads TGTGCCAGCAGCCCCGTGAGCAATGAGCAGTTCTTC.

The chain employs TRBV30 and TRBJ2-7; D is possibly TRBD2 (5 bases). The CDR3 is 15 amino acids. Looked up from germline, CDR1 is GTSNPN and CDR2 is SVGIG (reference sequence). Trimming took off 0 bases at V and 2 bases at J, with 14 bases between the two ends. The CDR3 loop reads CAWSVIRGRAYEQYF. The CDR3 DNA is TGTGCCTGGAGTGTAATCCGGGGTAGGGCCTACGAGCAGTACTTC. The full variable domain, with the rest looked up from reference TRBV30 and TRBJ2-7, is SQTIHQWPATLVQPVGSPLSLECTVEGTSNPNLYWYRQAAGRGLQLLFYSVGIGQISSEVPQNLSASRPQDRQFILSSKKLLLSDSGFYLCAWSVIRGRAYEQYFGPGTRLTVT.

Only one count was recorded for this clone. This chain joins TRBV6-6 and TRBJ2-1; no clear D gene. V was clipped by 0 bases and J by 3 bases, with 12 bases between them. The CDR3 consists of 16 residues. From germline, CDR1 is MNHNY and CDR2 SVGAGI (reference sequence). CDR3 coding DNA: TGTGCCAGCAGTTACTCTTCCCCGACCGTCTACAATGAGCAGTTCTTC. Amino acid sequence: CASSYSSPTVYNEQFF.

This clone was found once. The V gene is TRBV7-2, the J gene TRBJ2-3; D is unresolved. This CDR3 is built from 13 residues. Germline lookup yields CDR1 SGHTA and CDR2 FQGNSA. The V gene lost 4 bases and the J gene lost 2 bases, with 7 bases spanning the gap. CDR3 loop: CASSSPYTDTQYF. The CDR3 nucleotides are TGTGCCAGCAGCTCCCCGTACACAGATACGCAGTATTTT.

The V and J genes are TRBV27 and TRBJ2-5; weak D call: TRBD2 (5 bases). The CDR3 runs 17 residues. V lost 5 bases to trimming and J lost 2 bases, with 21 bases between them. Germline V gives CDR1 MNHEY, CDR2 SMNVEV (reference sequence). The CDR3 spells CASSPRPAGGDQETQYF. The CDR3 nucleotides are TGTGCCAGCAGTCCCCGCCCGGCGGGTGGGGATCAAGAGACCCAGTACTTC.

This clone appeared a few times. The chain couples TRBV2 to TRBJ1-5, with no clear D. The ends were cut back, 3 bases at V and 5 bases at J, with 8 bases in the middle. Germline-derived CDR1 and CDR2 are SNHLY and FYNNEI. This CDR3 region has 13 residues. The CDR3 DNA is TGTGCCAGCAGTGACCCACCACATCAGCCCCAGCATTTT. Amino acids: CASSDPPHQPQHF.

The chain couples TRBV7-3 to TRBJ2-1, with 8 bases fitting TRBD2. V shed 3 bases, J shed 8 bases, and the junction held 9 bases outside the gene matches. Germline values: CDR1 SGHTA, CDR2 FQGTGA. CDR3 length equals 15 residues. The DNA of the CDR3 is TGTGCCAGCAGCTTGGGTCTAGCGGGTCAAGATGAGCAGTTCTTC. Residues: CASSLGLAGQDEQFF.

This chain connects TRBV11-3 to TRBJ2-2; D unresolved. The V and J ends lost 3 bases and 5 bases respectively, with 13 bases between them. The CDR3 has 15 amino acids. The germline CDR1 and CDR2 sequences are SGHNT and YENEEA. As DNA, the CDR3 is TGTGCCAGCAGCTTGGGCGGCCCGAGAACCGGGGAGCTGTTTTTT. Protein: CASSLGGPRTGELFF.

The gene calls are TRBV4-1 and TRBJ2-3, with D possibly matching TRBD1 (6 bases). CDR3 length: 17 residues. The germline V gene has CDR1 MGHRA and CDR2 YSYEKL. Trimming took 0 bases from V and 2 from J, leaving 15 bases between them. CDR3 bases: TGCGCCAGCAGCCAAGATCGCGGCAGGGGCTACACAGATACGCAGTATTTT. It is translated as CASSQDRGRGYTDTQYF.

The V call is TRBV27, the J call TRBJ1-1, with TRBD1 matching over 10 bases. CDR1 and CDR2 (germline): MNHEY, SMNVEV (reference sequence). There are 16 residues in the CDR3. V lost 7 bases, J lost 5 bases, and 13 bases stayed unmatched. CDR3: CASTSRSGQGLTEAFF. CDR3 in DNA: TGTGCCAGCACTTCAAGATCGGGACAGGGGTTAACTGAAGCTTTCTTT.

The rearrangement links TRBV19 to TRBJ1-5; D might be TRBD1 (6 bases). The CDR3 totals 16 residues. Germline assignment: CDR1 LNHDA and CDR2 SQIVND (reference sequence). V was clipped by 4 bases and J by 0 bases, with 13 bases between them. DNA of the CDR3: TGTGCCAGTAGTAGGACCCGGACAGATAGCAATCAGCCCCAGCATTTT. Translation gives CASSRTRTDSNQPQHF.

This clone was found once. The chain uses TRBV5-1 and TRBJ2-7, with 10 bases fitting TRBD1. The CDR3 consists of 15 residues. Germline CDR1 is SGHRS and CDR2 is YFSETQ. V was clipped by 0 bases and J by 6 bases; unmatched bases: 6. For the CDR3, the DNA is TGCGCCAGCAGCTTGGTTGGGGACAGGGGAACCGAGCAGTACTTC. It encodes CASSLVGDRGTEQYF.

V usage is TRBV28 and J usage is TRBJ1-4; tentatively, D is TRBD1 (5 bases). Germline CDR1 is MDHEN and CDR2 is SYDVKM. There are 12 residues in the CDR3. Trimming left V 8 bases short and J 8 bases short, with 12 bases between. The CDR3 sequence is CASSGLGEKLFF. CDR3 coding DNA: TGTGCCAGCTCAGGGTTAGGCGAAAAACTGTTTTTT.

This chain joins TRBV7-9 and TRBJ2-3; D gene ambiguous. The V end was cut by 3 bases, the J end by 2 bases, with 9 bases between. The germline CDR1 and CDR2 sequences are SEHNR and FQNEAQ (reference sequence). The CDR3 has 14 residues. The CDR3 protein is CASSFGRVTDTQYF. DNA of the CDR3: TGTGCCAGCAGCTTTGGACGGGTCACAGATACGCAGTATTTT. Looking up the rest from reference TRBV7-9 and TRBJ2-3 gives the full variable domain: DTGVSQNPRHKITKRGQNVTFRCDPISEHNRLYWYRQTLGQGPEFLTYFQNEAQLEKSRLLSDRFSAERPKGSFSTLEIQRTEQGDSAMYLCASSFGRVTDTQYFGPGTRLTVL.

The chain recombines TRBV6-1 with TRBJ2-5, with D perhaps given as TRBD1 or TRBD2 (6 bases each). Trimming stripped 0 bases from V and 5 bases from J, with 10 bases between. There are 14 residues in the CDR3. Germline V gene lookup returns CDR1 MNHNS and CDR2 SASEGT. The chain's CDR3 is CASSEAGGWETQYF. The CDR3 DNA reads TGTGCCAGCAGTGAAGCGGGGGGCTGGGAGACCCAGTACTTC.

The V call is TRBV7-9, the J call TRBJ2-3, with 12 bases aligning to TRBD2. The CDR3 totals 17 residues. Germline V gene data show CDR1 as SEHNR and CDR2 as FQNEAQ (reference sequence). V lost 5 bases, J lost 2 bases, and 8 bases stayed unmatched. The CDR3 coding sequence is TGTGCCAGCAGCCCCCGACTAGCGGGAGCGATCACAGATACGCAGTATTTT. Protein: CASSPRLAGAITDTQYF.

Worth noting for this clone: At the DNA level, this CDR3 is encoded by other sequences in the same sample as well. CDR3 nucleotide sequence: TGTGCCAGCTCACCACTGGCGGGGAACACCGGGGAGCTGTTTTTT. Its protein product is CASSPLAGNTGELFF. The chain combines TRBV18 with TRBJ2-2; the D gene is possibly TRBD2 (5 bases). V lost 1 base, J lost 1 base, and 7 bases lay in between. The CDR3 has 15 residues. Germline lookup yields CDR1 KGHSH and CDR2 LQKENI.

The CDR3 DNA reads as TGTGCCAGCGGGCGAGTTCTCGGCACTGAAGCTTTCTTT. Protein: CASGRVLGTEAFF. The gene calls are TRBV7-2 and TRBJ1-1; no clear D. Germline lookup yields CDR1 SGHTA and CDR2 FQGNSA. V was clipped by 8 bases and J by 4 bases, with 14 bases between them. This CDR3 contains 13 residues.

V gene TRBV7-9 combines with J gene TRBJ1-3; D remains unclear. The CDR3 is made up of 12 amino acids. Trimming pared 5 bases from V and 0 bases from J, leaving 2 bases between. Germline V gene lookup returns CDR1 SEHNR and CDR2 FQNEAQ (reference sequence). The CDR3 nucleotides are TGTGCCAGCAGCGTCTCTGGAAACACCATATATTTT. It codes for CASSVSGNTIYF.

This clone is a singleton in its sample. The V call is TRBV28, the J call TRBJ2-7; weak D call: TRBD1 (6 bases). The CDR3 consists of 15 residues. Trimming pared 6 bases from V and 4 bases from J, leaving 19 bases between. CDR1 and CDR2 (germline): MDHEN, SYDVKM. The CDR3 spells CASSRTGTPVYEQYF. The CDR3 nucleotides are TGTGCCAGCAGCCGTACAGGGACCCCCGTTTACGAGCAGTACTTC.

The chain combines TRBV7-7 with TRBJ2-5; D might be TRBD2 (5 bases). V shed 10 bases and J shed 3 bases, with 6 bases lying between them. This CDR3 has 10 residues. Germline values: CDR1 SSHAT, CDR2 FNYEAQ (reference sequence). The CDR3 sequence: CATGEETQYF. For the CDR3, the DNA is TGTGCCACCGGGGAAGAGACCCAGTACTTC. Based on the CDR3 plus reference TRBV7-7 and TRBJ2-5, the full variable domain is GAGVSQSPRYKVTKRGQDVTLRCDPISSHATLYWYQQALGQGPEFLTYFNYEAQPDKSGLPSDRFSAERPEGSISTLTIQRTEQRDSAMYRCATGEETQYFGPGTRLLVL.